The T cell receptor (beta chain) under discussion was sequenced for a study of yellow fever vaccine responses in identical twins. This CDR3 contains 16 residues. From germline, CDR1 is SGHRS and CDR2 YFSETQ. V gave up 3 bases and J gave up 7 bases; unmatched junction bases: 12. Each CDR3 protein gets one entry after TCRdb re-called the RT-PCR reads with MiXCR. The sample holds over 20,000 distinct CDR3 sequences, under 80% seen once. This clonotype originated in a woman aged 18-29 years who received the yellow fever vaccine. The chain combines TRBV5-1 with TRBJ2-1, with 8 bases matching TRBD1. The sample consisted of T cells from blood (PBMCs), unsorted or a sorted subset (not recorded which), taken before or after yellow fever vaccination (not recorded which). CDR3 DNA sequence: TGCGCCAGCAGCTGGTCAGGGGGCCTGACGCGTAATGAGCAGTTCTTC. Amino acids: CASSWSGGLTRNEQFF.